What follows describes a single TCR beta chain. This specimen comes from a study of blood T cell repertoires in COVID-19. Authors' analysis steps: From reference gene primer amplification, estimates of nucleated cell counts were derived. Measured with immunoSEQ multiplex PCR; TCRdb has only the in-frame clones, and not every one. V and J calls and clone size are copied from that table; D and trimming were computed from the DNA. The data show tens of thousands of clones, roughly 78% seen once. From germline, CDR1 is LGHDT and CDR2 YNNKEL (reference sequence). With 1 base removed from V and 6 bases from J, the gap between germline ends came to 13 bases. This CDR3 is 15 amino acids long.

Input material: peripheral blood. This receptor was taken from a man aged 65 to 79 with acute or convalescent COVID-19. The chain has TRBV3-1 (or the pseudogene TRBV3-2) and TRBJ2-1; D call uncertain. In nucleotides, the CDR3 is TGTGCCAGCAGCCAAGGCCCTCAAGCGCTCAATGAGCAGTTCTTC. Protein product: CASSQGPQALNEQFF.